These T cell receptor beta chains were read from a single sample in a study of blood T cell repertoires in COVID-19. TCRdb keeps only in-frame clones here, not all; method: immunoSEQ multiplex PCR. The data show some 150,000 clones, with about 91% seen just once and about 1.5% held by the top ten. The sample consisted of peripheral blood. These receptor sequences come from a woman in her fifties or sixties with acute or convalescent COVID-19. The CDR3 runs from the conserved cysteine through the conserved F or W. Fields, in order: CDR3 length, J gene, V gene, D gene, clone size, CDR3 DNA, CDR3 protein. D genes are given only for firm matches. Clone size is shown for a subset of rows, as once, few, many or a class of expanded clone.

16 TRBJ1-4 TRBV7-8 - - TGTGCCAGCAGCTTAGCGCGAGACAGAGATAATGAAAAACTGTTTTTT CASSLARDRDNEKLFF
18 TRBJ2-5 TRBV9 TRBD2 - TGTGCCAGCAGCACAGGGGCTGGCGGGGGGGTGGAGCAAGAGACCCAGTACTTC CASSTGAGGGVEQETQYF
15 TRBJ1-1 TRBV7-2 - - TGTGCCAGCAGCTTAGATTTATCGGGGATCGGTGAAGCTTTCTTT CASSLDLSGIGEAFF
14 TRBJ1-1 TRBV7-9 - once TGTGCCAGCAGCCCAAATCCAGGGGCCACTGAAGCTTTCTTT CASSPNPGATEAFF
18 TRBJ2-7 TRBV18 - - TGTGCCAGCTCACCACCGACCGGATTCGCCGGGAGCGACTACGAGCAGTACTTC CASSPPTGFAGSDYEQYF
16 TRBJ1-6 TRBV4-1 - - TGCGCCAGCAGCCAAGGAAGGGGCTCCTATAATTCACCCCTCCACTTT CASSQGRGSYNSPLHF
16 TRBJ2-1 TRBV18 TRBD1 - TGTGCCAGCTCACTGGGACAGGGGAGTTCCTACAATGAGCAGTTCTTC CASSLGQGSSYNEQFF
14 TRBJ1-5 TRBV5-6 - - TGTGCCAGCAGCCGCCGGAGGAGCAATCAGCCCCAGCATTTT CASSRRRSNQPQHF
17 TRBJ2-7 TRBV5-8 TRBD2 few TGTGCCAGCAGCCAAGAACGGGGAGCGGGGTTTGTCAGAGAGCAGTACTTC CASSQERGAGFVREQYF
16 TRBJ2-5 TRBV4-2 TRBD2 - TGTGCCAGCAGCCAGCCCTCCACTAGCGGGGTAGAGACCCAGTACTTC CASSQPSTSGVETQYF
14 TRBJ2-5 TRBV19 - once TGTGCCAGTAGTGCCTCGGTTTTGCAAGAGACCCAGTACTTC CASSASVLQETQYF
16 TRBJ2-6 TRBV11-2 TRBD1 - TGTGCCAGCAGACTAACAGGGGCCTCTGGGGCCAACGTCCTGACTTTC CASRLTGASGANVLTF
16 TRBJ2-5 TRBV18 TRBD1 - TGTGCCAGCTCACCGGGACAGGGGGCTTATCAAGAGACCCAGTACTTC CASSPGQGAYQETQYF
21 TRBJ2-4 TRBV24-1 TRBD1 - TGTGCCACCAGTGATGCCGGGACAGGGGGTTTTAGGGTCCTAGCCAAAAACATTCAGTACTTC CATSDAGTGGFRVLAKNIQYF
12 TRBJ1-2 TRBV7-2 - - TGTGCCAGCAGCTTAGGAGGCTTTGGCTACACCTTC CASSLGGFGYTF
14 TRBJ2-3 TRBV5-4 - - TGTGCCAGCAGCTTGAAGGCGGGGTCAGATACGCAGTATTTT CASSLKAGSDTQYF
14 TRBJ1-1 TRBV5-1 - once TGCGCCAGCAGCCTGCTGTGGGGCAACACTGAAGCTTTCTTT CASSLLWGNTEAFF
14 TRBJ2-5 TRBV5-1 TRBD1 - TGCGCCAGCAGCCCGCCGGGACAGCGAGAGACCCAGTACTTC CASSPPGQRETQYF
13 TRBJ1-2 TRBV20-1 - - TGCAGTGCCAGTGGGGGGGACTACTATGGCTACACCTTC CSASGGDYYGYTF
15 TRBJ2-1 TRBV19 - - TGTGCCAGTAGTATCTTGGGGGCGCAGGATAATGAGCAGTTCTTC CASSILGAQDNEQFF
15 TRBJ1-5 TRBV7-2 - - TGTGCCAGCAGCCCGACGCGGGGGATCGATCAGCCCCAGCATTTT CASSPTRGIDQPQHF
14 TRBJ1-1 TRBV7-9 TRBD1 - TGTGCCAGCAGTAACCTAGACAGGGGGGTCAGAGCTTTCTTT CASSNLDRGVRAFF
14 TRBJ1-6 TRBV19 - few TGTGCCACTGCGGCGGTATCCTATAATTCACCCCTCCACTTT CATAAVSYNSPLHF
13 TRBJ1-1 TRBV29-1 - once TGCAGCGTCCGTGACACCATGAACACTGAAGCTTTCTTT CSVRDTMNTEAFF
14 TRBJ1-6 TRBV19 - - TGTGCCAGTAGTCTGTGGCAGGATAATTCACCCCTCCACTTT CASSLWQDNSPLHF
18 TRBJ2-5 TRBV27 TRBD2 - TGTGCCAGCAGTTCCCGGACTAGCGGGGGGCCCTCCCAAGAGACCCAGTACTTC CASSSRTSGGPSQETQYF
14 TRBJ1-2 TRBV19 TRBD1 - TGTGCCAGTAGTTTTCCGGGACAGGGTTTCGGCTACACCTTC CASSFPGQGFGYTF
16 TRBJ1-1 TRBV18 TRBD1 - TGTGCCAGCTCACCAGGGACAGGGGGCATGAACACTGAAGCTTTCTTT CASSPGTGGMNTEAFF
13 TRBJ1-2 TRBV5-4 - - TGTGCCAGCAGCTTGGCCGGGGTCTTAGGCTACACCTTC CASSLAGVLGYTF
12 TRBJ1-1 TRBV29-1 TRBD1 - TGCAGCGGGGGACAGTTGAACACTGAAGCTTTCTTT CSGGQLNTEAFF
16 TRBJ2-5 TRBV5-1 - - TGCGCCAGCAGCTTGGTCCTCACAGGGTTTGGAGAGACCCAGTACTTC CASSLVLTGFGETQYF
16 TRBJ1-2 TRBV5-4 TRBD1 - TGTGCCAGCAGCCCCCGGACAGGGGACGGTAACTATGGCTACACCTTC CASSPRTGDGNYGYTF
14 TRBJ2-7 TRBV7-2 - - TGTGCCAGCAGCCTTCAATCACAGGGCTACGAGCAGTACTTC CASSLQSQGYEQYF
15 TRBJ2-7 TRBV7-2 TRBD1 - TGTGCCAGCAGCTACACCGGGACAGGGTCCTACGAGCAGTACTTC CASSYTGTGSYEQYF
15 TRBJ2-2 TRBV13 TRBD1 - TGTGCCAGCAGCCAACGGGACAGGGGAACCGGGGAGCTGTTTTTT CASSQRDRGTGELFF
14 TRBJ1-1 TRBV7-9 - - TGTGCCAGCAGCAGTAGGGAGGTGAACACTGAAGCTTTCTTT CASSSREVNTEAFF
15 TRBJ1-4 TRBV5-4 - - TGTGCCAGCAGCTTGGATCAGGGGCCTAATGAAAAACTGTTTTTT CASSLDQGPNEKLFF
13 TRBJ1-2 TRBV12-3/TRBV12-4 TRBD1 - TGTGCCAGCAGCCCCGGGACAGGATATGGCTACACCTTC CASSPGTGYGYTF
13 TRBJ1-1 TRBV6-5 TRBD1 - TGTGCCAGCAGAAAACAGGGGGGGACTGAAGCTTTCTTT CASRKQGGTEAFF
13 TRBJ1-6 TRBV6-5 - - TGTGCCAGCAGGAGGGTGACGGATTCACCCCTCCACTTT CASRRVTDSPLHF
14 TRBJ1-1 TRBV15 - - TGTGCCACCAGCCCGCGACAGGTTCGGACTGAAGCTTTCTTT CATSPRQVRTEAFF
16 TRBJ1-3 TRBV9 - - TGTGCCAGCAGCGGCGCTATAGCGACGGCCGGAAACACCATATATTTT CASSGAIATAGNTIYF
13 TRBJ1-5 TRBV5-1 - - TGCGCCAGCAGCTTGGGGGAGAATCAGCCCCAGCATTTT CASSLGENQPQHF
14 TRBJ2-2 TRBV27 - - TGTGCCAGCAGTTCCAAGAGGAACACCGGGGAGCTGTTTTTT CASSSKRNTGELFF
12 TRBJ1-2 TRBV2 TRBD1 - TGTGCCAGCAGGAGGACAGGGGATGGCTACACCTTC CASRRTGDGYTF
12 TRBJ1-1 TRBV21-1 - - TGTGCCAGCACAGGGGAAATTACTGAAGCTTTCTTT CASTGEITEAFF
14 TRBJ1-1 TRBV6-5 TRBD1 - TGTGCCAGCAGTCTGGGACAGGGATATACTGAAGCTTTCTTT CASSLGQGYTEAFF
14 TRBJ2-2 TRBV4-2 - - TGTGCCAGCAGCCAAGATGAGGGGGCCGGGGAGCTGTTTTTT CASSQDEGAGELFF
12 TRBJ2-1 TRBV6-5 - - TGTGCCAGCACGAACAGATACAATGAGCAGTTCTTC CASTNRYNEQFF
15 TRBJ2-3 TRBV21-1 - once TGTGCCAGCAGCAGACGGACAGGGAGGTCAGATACGCAGTATTTT CASSRRTGRSDTQYF
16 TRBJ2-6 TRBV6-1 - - TGTGCCAGCAGTGGTGAACAAACCTCTGGGGCCAACGTCCTGACTTTC CASSGEQTSGANVLTF
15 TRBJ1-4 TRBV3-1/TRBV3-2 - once TGTGCCAGCAGCACAATCCCGTCCTTTGTGGAAAAACTGTTTTTT CASSTIPSFVEKLFF
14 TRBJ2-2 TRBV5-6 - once TGTGCCAGCAGCCCTCCTGTCCGTCCCGGGGAGCTGTTTTTT CASSPPVRPGELFF
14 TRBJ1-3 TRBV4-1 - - TGCGCCAGCAGCCTCAGGGTTGGAGGAAACACCATATATTTT CASSLRVGGNTIYF